This TCR beta chain was retrieved from a study of blood T cell repertoires in COVID-19. This clone has only one observation. The CDR3 is 13 residues long. Repertoires were generated with immunoSEQ multiplex PCR, while TCRdb's copy carries only in-frame clones and drops some. The top ten clones hold about 3% of a sample with nearly 50,000 clones, about nine tenths of them seen once. Sequenced sample: peripheral blood. The genes are TRBV21-1 and TRBJ1-5; the DNA was not used to check the table's D call, TRBD1. TRBV21-1 is flagged as a pseudogene. The clonotype comes from a woman of 80 years or more with COVID-19, enrolled during active disease. The DNA for the CDR3 is TGTGCCAGCAGGAAAGGGTTGGCTCAGCCCCAGCATTTT. It encodes CASRKGLAQPQHF.